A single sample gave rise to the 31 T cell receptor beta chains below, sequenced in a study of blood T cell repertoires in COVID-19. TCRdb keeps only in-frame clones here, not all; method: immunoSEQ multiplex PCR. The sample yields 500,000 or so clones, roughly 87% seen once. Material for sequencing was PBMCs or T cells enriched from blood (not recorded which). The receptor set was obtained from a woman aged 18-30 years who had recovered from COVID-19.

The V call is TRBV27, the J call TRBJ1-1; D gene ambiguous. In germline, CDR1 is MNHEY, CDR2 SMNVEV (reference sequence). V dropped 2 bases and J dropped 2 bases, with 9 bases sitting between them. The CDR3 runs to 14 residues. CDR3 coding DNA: TGTGCCAGCAGTTTAGGGGAGCCTAACACTGAAGCTTTCTTT. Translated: CASSLGEPNTEAFF.

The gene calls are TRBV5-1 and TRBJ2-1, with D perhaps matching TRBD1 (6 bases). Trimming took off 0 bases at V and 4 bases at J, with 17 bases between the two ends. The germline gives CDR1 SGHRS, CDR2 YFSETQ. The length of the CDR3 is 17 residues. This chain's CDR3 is CASSLDARGYSYNEQFF. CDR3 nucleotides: TGCGCCAGCAGCTTGGATGCCAGGGGTTATTCGTACAATGAGCAGTTCTTC.

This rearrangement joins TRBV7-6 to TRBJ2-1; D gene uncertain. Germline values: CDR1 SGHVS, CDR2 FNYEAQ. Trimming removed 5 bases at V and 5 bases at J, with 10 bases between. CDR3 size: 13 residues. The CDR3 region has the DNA TGTGCCAGCAGCCTGGGCCCCGACAATGAGCAGTTCTTC. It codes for CASSLGPDNEQFF.

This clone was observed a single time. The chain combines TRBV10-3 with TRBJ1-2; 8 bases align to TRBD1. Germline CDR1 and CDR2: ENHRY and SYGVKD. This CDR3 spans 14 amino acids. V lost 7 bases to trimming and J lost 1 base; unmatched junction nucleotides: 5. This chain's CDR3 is CAITSDRGNYGYTF. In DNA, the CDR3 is TGTGCCATCACATCCGACAGGGGTAACTATGGCTACACCTTC.

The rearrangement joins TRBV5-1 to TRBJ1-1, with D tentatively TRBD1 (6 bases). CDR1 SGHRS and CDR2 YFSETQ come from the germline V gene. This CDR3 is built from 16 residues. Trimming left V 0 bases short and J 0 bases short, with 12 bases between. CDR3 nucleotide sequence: TGCGCCAGCAGCTTGGACGGGGGGCGCGTGAACACTGAAGCTTTCTTT. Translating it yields CASSLDGGRVNTEAFF.

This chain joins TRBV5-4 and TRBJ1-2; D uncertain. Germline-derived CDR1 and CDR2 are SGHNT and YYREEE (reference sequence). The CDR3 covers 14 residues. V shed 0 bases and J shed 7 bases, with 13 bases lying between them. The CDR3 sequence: CASSLELGEGGYTF. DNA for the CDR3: TGTGCCAGCAGCTTGGAGTTGGGAGAAGGTGGCTACACCTTC.

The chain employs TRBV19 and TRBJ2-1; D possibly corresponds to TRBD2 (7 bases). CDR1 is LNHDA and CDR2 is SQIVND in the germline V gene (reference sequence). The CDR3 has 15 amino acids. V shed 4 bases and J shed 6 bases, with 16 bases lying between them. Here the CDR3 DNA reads TGTGCCAGTAGTAAAGGGAGGGTAGGGGGCAATGAGCAGTTCTTC. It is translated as CASSKGRVGGNEQFF.

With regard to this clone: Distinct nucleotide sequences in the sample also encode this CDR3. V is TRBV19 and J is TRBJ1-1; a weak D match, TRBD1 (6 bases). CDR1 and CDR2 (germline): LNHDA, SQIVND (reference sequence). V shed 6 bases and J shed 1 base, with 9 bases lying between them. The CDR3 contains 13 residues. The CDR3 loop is CASSTTGNTEAFF. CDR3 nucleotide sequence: TGTGCCAGTAGCACGACAGGGAACACTGAAGCTTTCTTT.

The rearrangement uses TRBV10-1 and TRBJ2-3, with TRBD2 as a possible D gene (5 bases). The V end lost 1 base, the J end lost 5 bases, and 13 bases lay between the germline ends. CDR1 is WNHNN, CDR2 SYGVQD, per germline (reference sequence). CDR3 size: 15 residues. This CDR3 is CASSEFRVEGDTQYF. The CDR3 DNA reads TGCGCCAGCAGTGAGTTTAGGGTTGAGGGAGATACGCAGTATTTT.

The CDR3: CASSQGGAGPGDEQFF. CDR3 nucleotide sequence: TGCGCCAGCAGCCAAGGAGGAGCGGGCCCTGGGGATGAGCAGTTCTTC. This sequence joins TRBV4-1 and TRBJ2-1, with D possibly TRBD2 on 6 matching bases. Germline CDR1 MGHRA, CDR2 YSYEKL. The V end lost 1 base, the J end lost 8 bases, and 18 bases lay between the germline ends. This CDR3 comprises 16 residues.

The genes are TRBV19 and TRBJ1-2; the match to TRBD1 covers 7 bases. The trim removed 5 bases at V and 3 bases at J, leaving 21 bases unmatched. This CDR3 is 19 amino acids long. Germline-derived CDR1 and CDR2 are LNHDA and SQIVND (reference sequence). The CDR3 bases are TGTGCCAGTAGTCGGGGGCCCCGAGACAGGGCTCGGGGTGACTATGGCTACACCTTC. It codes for CASSRGPRDRARGDYGYTF.

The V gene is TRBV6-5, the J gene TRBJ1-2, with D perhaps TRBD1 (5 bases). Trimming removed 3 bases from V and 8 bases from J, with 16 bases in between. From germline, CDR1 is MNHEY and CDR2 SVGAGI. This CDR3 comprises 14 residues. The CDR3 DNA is TGTGCCAGCAGTTATTTTTCAGGGTCGGGCGGCTACACCTTC. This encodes CASSYFSGSGGYTF.

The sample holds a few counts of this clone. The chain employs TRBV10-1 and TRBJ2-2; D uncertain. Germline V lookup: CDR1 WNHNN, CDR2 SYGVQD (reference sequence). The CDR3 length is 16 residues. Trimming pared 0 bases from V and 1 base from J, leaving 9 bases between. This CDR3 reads CASSESTPGNTGELFF. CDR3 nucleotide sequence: TGCGCCAGCAGTGAGTCGACTCCGGGGAACACCGGGGAGCTGTTTTTT.

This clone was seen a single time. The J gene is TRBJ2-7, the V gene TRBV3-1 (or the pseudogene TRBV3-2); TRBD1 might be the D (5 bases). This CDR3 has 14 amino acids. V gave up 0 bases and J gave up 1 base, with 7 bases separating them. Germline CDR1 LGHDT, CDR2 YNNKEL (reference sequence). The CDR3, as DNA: TGTGCCAGCAGCCAAGATCGACAGTCCTACGAGCAGTACTTC. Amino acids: CASSQDRQSYEQYF.

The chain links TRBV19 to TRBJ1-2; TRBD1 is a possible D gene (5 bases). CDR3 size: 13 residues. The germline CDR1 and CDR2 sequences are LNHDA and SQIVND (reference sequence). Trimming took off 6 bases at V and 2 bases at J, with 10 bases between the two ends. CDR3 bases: TGTGCCAGTAGCCCCAGGGCCAACTATGGCTACACCTTC. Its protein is CASSPRANYGYTF.

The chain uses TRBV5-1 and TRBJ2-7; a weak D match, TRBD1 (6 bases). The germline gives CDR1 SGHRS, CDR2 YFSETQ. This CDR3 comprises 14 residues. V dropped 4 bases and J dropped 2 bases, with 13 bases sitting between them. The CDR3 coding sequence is TGCGCCAGCAGCCCCTCGACAGGTCCCTACGAGCAGTACTTC. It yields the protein CASSPSTGPYEQYF.

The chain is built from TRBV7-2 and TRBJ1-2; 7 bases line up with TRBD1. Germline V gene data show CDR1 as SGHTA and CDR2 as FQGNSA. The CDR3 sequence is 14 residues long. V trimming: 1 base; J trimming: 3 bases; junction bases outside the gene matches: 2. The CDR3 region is CASSLEQGDYGYTF. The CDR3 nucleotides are TGTGCCAGCAGCTTAGAGCAGGGGGACTATGGCTACACCTTC.

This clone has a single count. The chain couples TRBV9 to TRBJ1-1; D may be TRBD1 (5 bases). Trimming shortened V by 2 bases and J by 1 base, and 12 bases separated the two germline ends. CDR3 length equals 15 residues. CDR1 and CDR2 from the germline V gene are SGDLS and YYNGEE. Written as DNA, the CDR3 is TGTGCCAGCAGCGTGGGGGACTACGAGAACACTGAAGCTTTCTTT. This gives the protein CASSVGDYENTEAFF.

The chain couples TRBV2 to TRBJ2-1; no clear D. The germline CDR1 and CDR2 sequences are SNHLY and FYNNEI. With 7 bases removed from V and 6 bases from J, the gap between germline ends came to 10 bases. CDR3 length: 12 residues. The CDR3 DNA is TGTGCCAGCATCCGGGTACGCAATGAGCAGTTCTTC. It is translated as CASIRVRNEQFF.

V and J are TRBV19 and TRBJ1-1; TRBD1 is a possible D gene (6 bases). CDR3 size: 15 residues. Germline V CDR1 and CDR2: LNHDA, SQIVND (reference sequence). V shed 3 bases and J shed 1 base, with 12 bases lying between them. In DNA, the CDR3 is TGTGCCAGTAGTATTCGGCAGGGACAGAACACTGAAGCTTTCTTT. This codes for CASSIRQGQNTEAFF. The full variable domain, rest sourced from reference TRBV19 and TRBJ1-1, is DGGITQSPKYLFRKEGQNVTLSCEQNLNHDAMYWYRQDPGQGLRLIYYSQIVNDFQKGDIAEGYSVSREKKESFPLTVTSAQKNPTAFYLCASSIRQGQNTEAFFGQGTRLTVV.

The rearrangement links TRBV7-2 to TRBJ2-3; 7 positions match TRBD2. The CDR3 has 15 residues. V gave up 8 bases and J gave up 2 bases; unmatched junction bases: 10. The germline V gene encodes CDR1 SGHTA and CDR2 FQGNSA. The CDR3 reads CASHSRSGATDTQYF. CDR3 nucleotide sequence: TGTGCCAGCCACTCGCGGAGCGGGGCCACAGATACGCAGTATTTT. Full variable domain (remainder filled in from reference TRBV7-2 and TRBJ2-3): GAGVSQSPSNKVTEKGKDVELRCDPISGHTALYWYRQSLGQGLEFLIYFQGNSAPDKSGLPSDRFSAERTGGSVSTLTIQRTQQEDSAVYLCASHSRSGATDTQYFGPGTRLTVL.

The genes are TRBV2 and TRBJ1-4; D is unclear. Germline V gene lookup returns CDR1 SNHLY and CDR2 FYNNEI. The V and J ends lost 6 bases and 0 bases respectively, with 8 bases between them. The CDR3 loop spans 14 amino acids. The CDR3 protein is CASRYEATNEKLFF. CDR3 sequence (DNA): TGTGCCAGCAGGTACGAGGCAACTAATGAAAAACTGTTTTTT.

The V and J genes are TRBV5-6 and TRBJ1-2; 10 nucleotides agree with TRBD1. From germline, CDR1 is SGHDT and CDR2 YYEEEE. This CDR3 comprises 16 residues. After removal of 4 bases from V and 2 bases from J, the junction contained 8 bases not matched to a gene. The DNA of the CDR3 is TGTGCCAGCAGCCGCGAAGGACAGGGGGAGAACTATGGCTACACCTTC. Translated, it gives CASSREGQGENYGYTF.

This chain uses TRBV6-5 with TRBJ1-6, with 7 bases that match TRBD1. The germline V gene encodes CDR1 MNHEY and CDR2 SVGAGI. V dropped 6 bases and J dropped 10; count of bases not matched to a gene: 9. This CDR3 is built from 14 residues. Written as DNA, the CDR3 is TGTGCCAGCAGACCGGGACAGCGGAGATCACCCCTCCACTTT. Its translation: CASRPGQRRSPLHF.

Written as DNA, the CDR3 is TGTGCCAGCAGCTTGAGTCACGTAACTAGCACAGATACGCAGTATTTT. Its translation is CASSLSHVTSTDTQYF. J is TRBJ2-3 and V is TRBV5-4; no clear D. Trimming left V 1 base short and J 0 bases short, with 12 bases between. The length of the CDR3 is 16 residues. Germline lookup yields CDR1 SGHNT and CDR2 YYREEE (reference sequence).

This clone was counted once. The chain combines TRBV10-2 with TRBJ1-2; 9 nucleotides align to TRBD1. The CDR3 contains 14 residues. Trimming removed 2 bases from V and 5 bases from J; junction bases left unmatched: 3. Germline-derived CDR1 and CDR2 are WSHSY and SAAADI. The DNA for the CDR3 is TGCGCCAGCAGTGAGAACGGACAGGGGTATGGCTACACCTTC. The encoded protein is CASSENGQGYGYTF.

The DNA of the CDR3 is TGTGCCAGCAGCTTAGGAGGGACACCAGTTGGCTACACCTTC. It specifies CASSLGGTPVGYTF. The chain is built from TRBV11-2 and TRBJ1-2, with a weak D call TRBD1 (6 bases). CDR1 is SGHAT, CDR2 FQNNGV, per germline. The CDR3 sequence is 14 residues long. Trimming removed 1 base from V and 7 bases from J, with 13 bases in between.

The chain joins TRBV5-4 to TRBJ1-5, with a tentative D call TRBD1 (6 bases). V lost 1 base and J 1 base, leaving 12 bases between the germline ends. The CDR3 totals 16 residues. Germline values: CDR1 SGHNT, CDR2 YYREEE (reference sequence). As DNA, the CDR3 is TGTGCCAGCAGCTTGACGGGGGGCTTAAGCAATCAGCCCCAGCATTTT. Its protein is CASSLTGGLSNQPQHF.

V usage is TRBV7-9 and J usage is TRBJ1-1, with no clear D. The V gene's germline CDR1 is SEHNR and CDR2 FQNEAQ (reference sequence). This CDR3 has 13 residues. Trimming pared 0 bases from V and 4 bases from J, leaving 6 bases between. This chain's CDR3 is CASSLAQSTEAFF. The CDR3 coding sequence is TGTGCCAGCAGCTTAGCGCAGTCCACTGAAGCTTTCTTT.

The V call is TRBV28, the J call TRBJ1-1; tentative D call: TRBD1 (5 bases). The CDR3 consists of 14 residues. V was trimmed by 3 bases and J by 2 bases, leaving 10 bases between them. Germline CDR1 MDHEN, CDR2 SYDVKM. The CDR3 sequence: CASSFGGDNTEAFF. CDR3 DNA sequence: TGTGCCAGCAGTTTCGGGGGGGATAACACTGAAGCTTTCTTT. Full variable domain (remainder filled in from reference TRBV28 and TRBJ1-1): DVKVTQSSRYLVKRTGEKVFLECVQDMDHENMFWYRQDPGLGLRLIYFSYDVKMKEKGDIPEGYSVSREKKERFSLILESASTNQTSMYLCASSFGGDNTEAFFGQGTRLTVV.

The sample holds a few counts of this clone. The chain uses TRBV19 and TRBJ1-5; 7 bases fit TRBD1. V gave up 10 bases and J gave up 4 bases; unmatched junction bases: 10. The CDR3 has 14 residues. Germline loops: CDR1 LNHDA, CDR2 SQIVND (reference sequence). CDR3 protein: CATLTGNGNQPQHF. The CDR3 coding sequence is TGTGCCACCCTGACAGGGAATGGGAATCAGCCCCAGCATTTT.